This TCR beta chain was identified during a study of shared clonotypes between healthy human individuals (TCRdb year 2020). Regarding the study in general: A couple of women and three men aged 18 to 49 years were included in the cohort. Leukapheresis yielded between about 0.94 and 8.9 billion PBMCs per donor. Libraries were prepared and TCR repertoires were sequenced by different laboratories using diverse techniques, in order to increase sequencing depth and limit assay-specific biases. The study deeply sequenced blood TCR repertoires of roughly five healthy adults to estimate repertoire size and the extent of clonotype sharing between individuals.

This clone showed up just a few times. Which antigen it targets is not known. Nothing much larger sits one base from this clone, and base qualities are not available. Broad study findings and their caveats: Sampling was restricted to blood, and TCR repertoires in tissue are likely to differ from TCR repertoires in blood. The genetic and exposure-history diversity represented was limited by the small number of donors. Pairwise subsampling led to the expectation that sequencing depth would affect the degree of clonotype sharing among donors.

Using the deep immunoSEQ assay, multiplex PCR amplified TCR CDR3 regions from genomic DNA. For each cell subset, the extracted genomic DNA was distributed evenly across all wells of several immunoSEQ 96-well plates, and each plate served as one replicate. For unsorted PBMC, 300 ng of genomic DNA, equivalent to about 30,000 T cell genomes, went into each replicate PCR. Ten immunoSEQ deep assay plates were used to sequence unsorted PBMC genomic DNA. The purified libraries were quantified using a Qubit 3.0 fluorometer, sized with a Bioanalyzer 2100, and then quantified again using the KAPA Library Quantification kit. Every immunoSEQ 96-well plate was sequenced on a separate single-read 150-cycle Illumina NextSeq 550 flow cell. In the source study's methods: The immunoSEQ output contained only junctional sequences without quality scores, so filtering could not match that applied to full-length reads. Sequences were annotated with PyIR, a Python wrapper for IgBLAST v1.9, and V/J genes and CDR3 were assigned using IMGT germline references. Reads were filtered out if the reads had weak V/J assignments (E-value above 1e-6), no CDR3, stop codons, out-of-frame junctions, or ambiguous translated residues. V3J clonotypes were defined as sequences sharing the same inferred V gene, J gene, and CDR3 amino acid sequence. The percentage overlap between two repertoires was calculated by dividing the number of shared unique clonotypes by the size of the smaller repertoire. Three approaches were used to assess repertoire richness: RTK rarefaction, the Chao1 estimator, and Recon v2.1 estimates of unobserved clonotypes. The immuneACCESS repertoire file appears here via TCRdb, limited to in-frame rearrangements. These files lack a portion of the clones; in checked studies, under half of the deficit traces to unresolved V genes, and the cause of the others is not known. From that table come the V and J calls and clone size; the DNA was used to work out D and trimming. The table for this sample lists about 460,000 clones; around 77% of them were counted only once. Jointly, the top ten make up about 12% of the sample.

Donors were healthy HIV-negative adults with no recently reported acute infections or vaccinations. Every donor was a Caucasian adult residing in Nashville, Tennessee, USA. For unsorted samples, 80 million to 100 million PBMCs were counted, and genomic DNA was extracted using the QIAamp DNA Blood Mini kit. Blood was collected by leukapheresis, and PBMCs were isolated by Ficoll-Histopaque density gradient centrifugation and then cryopreserved in liquid nitrogen vapor phase. The germline V gene (reference sequence) yields GTSNPN for CDR1 and SVGIG for CDR2. Cut back by 7 bases and 5 bases, the V and J ends lie 17 bases apart. From its cysteine to its phenylalanine, the CDR3 spans 13 amino acids. The CDR3 DNA has 39 bases and is translated from base 1.

The clonotype originates from a woman in her thirties or forties in good health. Some clones in this sample may be carry-over from other donors' samples. The chain is made from TRBV30 and TRBJ1-2; the D segment cannot be called with confidence. Material: PBMCs. The nucleotide sequence is given as TGTGCCTATAAACTAACCCGGGGATATGGCTACACCTTC. Its translation reads: CAYKLTRGYGYTF.